A single sample is the source of the 30 T cell receptor beta chains below, sequenced in a study of T-cell reconstitution after alpha-beta-depleted transplantation in children. The TCRbeta library was prepared with unique molecular identifiers. TCRdb redid the calling of the PCR reads with MiXCR, one entry per CDR3 protein. The sample contains some 500,000 distinct CDR3 sequences, approximately 16% of which appear only once. The sample consisted of PBMCs from the stem cell graft donor, taken from the stem cell graft. Receptors originate from a human donor who donated a stem cell graft to a child with acute lymphoblastic leukemia.

The rearrangement joins TRBV12-3 or TRBV12-4 to TRBJ2-1, with D perhaps matching TRBD1 (5 bases). V was pared by 5 bases and J by 9 bases, with 11 bases between. The CDR3 spans 12 residues. In DNA form, the CDR3 reads TGTGCCAGCAGTAAAGAAGGGGTTGAGCAGTTCTTC. It is translated as CASSKEGVEQFF.

This clonotype occurred a few times. This chain uses TRBV20-1 with TRBJ2-7; D tentatively reads TRBD1 or TRBD2 (5 bases each). The CDR3 sequence is 14 residues long. Trimming removed 5 bases at V and 6 bases at J, with 20 bases between. The germline V gene has CDR1 DFQATT and CDR2 SNEGSKA (reference sequence). The CDR3 here is CSAGRGFGFREQYF. CDR3 sequence (DNA): TGCAGTGCTGGCCGGGGCTTTGGGTTTCGCGAGCAGTACTTC.

This clonotype was seen more than once but under ten times. The chain recombines TRBV11-2 with TRBJ2-1, with a possible D match to TRBD2 (5 bases). CDR1 and CDR2 (germline): SGHAT, FQNNGV. The CDR3 totals 17 residues. Between the trimmed V and J ends, which lost 5 bases and 2 bases, there was a span of 19 bases. The CDR3 is CASSHSRRTAPYNEQFF. The CDR3 region has the DNA TGTGCCAGCAGCCACTCACGACGGACTGCGCCCTACAATGAGCAGTTCTTC.

V usage is TRBV3-1 and J usage is TRBJ1-2, with 8 bases that match TRBD1. V lost 1 base, J lost 1 base, and 5 bases stayed unmatched. This CDR3 spans 16 amino acids. The germline gives CDR1 LGHDT, CDR2 YNNKEL (reference sequence). In nucleotides, the CDR3 is TGTGCCAGCAGCCAAGGGCCGGGACAGGATAACTATGGCTACACCTTC. Protein product: CASSQGPGQDNYGYTF.

The chain couples TRBV3-1 to TRBJ1-1; TRBD1 matches at 9 bases. Germline assignment: CDR1 LGHDT and CDR2 YNNKEL (reference sequence). CDR3 size: 13 residues. After removal of 7 bases from V and 6 bases from J, the junction contained 6 bases not matched to a gene. CDR3 amino acids: CASILTGGSEAFF. CDR3 DNA sequence: TGTGCCAGCATTTTGACAGGGGGTTCTGAAGCTTTCTTT.

This clonotype was observed a few times. This chain links TRBV6-4 with TRBJ2-1, with 11 bases that match TRBD2. J gave up 8 bases and V 4 bases, and 4 bases lay outside the gene matches. Germline CDR1 is MRHNA and CDR2 is SNTAGT. The CDR3 loop spans 14 amino acids. Here the CDR3 reads CASSALAGGHEQFF. CDR3 sequence (DNA): TGTGCCAGCAGTGCCCTAGCGGGAGGCCATGAGCAGTTCTTC.

This chain's CDR3 is CASQRAPLSGNTIYF. The CDR3 DNA sequence: TGTGCCAGCCAGCGCGCCCCACTCTCTGGAAACACCATATATTTT. The rearrangement links TRBV9 to TRBJ1-3, with D hard to call. This CDR3 comprises 15 residues. Germline V gene sequence: CDR1 SGDLS, CDR2 YYNGEE. V dropped 7 bases and J dropped 0 bases, with 14 bases sitting between them. Complete variable domain (other parts from reference TRBV9 and TRBJ1-3): DSGVTQTPKHLITATGQRVTLRCSPRSGDLSVYWYQQSLDQGLQFLIQYYNGEERAKGNILERFSAQQFPDLHSELNLSSLELGDSALYFCASQRAPLSGNTIYFGEGSWLTVV.

V is TRBV30 and J is TRBJ2-3; D may correspond to TRBD1 or TRBD2 (6 bases each). Trimming pared 5 bases from V and 1 base from J, leaving 13 bases between. The CDR3 contains 14 residues. Germline V CDR1 and CDR2: GTSNPN, SVGIG (reference sequence). For the CDR3, the DNA is TGTGCCTGGGGGGGGCTAGTTGGCACAGATACGCAGTATTTT. It encodes CAWGGLVGTDTQYF.

A few counts support this clonotype. The junction differs from germline at one of its ends, possibly a read error. The rearrangement links TRBV7-2 to TRBJ1-2, with 11 bases fitting TRBD1. Looked up from germline, CDR1 is SGHTA and CDR2 is FQGNSA. The CDR3 has 15 residues. CDR3 DNA sequence: TGTGCCAGCAGCGTAGCCGGGACAGGGGGCTATGGCTACACCTTC. Translated, it gives CASSVAGTGGYGYTF. Full variable domain (missing parts from reference TRBV7-2 and TRBJ1-2): GAGVSQSPSNKVTEKGKDVELRCDPISGHTALYWYRQSLGQGLEFLIYFQGNSAPDKSGLPSDRFSAERTGGSVSTLTIQRTQQEDSAVYLCASSVAGTGGYGYTFGSGTRLTVV.

This clonotype has only a few counts. The chain links TRBV12-3 or TRBV12-4 to TRBJ2-1, with D perhaps TRBD2 (7 bases). Trimming removed 6 bases from V and 8 bases from J, with 14 bases in between. There are 13 residues in the CDR3. The CDR3 here is CASSPPGGHEQFF. DNA for the CDR3: TGTGCCAGCAGCCCCCCGGGGGGCCATGAGCAGTTCTTC.

This clonotype was observed a single time. CDR3 in amino acids: CASSHRLAGGIRDNEQFF. The CDR3 DNA sequence: TGTGCCAGCAGCCACAGACTAGCGGGAGGGATAAGGGATAATGAGCAGTTCTTC. V gene TRBV4-2 combines with J gene TRBJ2-1, with 14 bases fitting TRBD2. The length of the CDR3 is 18 residues. Germline V lookup: CDR1 LGHNA, CDR2 YNFKEQ. The J segment lost 7 bases and the V segment lost 3 bases, leaving 11 bases of the junction unmatched.

This clonotype has a handful of counts. The chain joins TRBV29-1 to TRBJ2-7, with D perhaps matching TRBD2 (6 bases). V lost 7 bases, J lost 5 bases, and 15 bases lay in between. Looked up from germline, CDR1 is SQVTM and CDR2 is ANQGSEA. The CDR3 contains 12 residues. CDR3 residues: CSGRGGANEQYF. For the CDR3, the DNA is TGCAGCGGACGAGGAGGGGCCAACGAGCAGTACTTC.

The CDR3 is CASSFRTGAYEQYF. The CDR3 region has the DNA TGTGCCAGCAGCTTCCGCACAGGGGCCTACGAGCAGTACTTC. The genes are TRBV7-2 and TRBJ2-7, with TRBD1 matching 7 bases. Germline lookup yields CDR1 SGHTA and CDR2 FQGNSA. The length of the CDR3 is 14 residues. With 3 bases clipped from V and 2 bases from J, the junction kept 4 bases outside the gene matches.

The chain employs TRBV27 and TRBJ2-7, with 7 bases that match TRBD1. Unmatched junction bases numbered 4, after V lost 3 bases and J lost 5 bases. In germline, CDR1 is MNHEY, CDR2 SMNVEV (reference sequence). The CDR3 sequence is 13 residues long. CDR3 coding DNA: TGTGCCAGCAGTTTGAGGGGGCCCGACGAGCAGTACTTC. Translation: CASSLRGPDEQYF.

This clonotype has only a few counts. The chain links TRBV27 to TRBJ2-7; TRBD2 might be the D (5 bases). The CDR3 consists of 13 residues. V lost 3 bases, J lost 6 bases, and 12 bases lay in between. Germline V lookup: CDR1 MNHEY, CDR2 SMNVEV (reference sequence). The DNA of the CDR3 is TGTGCCAGCAGTTTGACCCTAGGAGGCGAGCAGTACTTC. Its translation: CASSLTLGGEQYF.

This clonotype has more than one count but fewer than ten. The CDR3 is CASSLAQGGLAGELFF. The CDR3 DNA follows: TGTGCCAGCAGCTTAGCACAGGGGGGATTGGCCGGGGAGCTGTTTTTT. V is TRBV7-8 and J is TRBJ2-2, with 8 bases that match TRBD1. The CDR3 extends over 16 amino acids. V shed 0 bases, J shed 6 bases, and the junction held 6 bases outside the gene matches. Germline lookup yields CDR1 SGHVS and CDR2 FQNEAQ.

This clonotype was observed a few times. V usage is TRBV18 and J usage is TRBJ2-5; 14 bases align to TRBD2. Germline CDR1 is KGHSH and CDR2 is LQKENI. CDR3 length: 20 residues. The V and J ends lost 6 bases and 1 base, in that order; junction bases with no gene match: 16. CDR3 in amino acids: CASSPVRLAGGPLPQETQYF. CDR3 DNA sequence: TGTGCCAGCTCGCCCGTTAGACTAGCGGGAGGGCCTTTGCCCCAAGAGACCCAGTACTTC.

This clonotype was recorded many times. The chain uses TRBV12-3 or TRBV12-4 and TRBJ1-2, with D possibly matching TRBD1 (5 bases). The V end lost 6 bases, the J end lost 3 bases, and 11 bases lay between the germline ends. CDR3 length equals 13 residues. CDR3 bases: TGTGCCAGCAGCCCCGGGACGGACTATGGCTACACCTTC. This codes for CASSPGTDYGYTF.

In regard to this clonotype: A read error may produce the germline difference seen at one junction end. The gene calls are TRBV12-3 or TRBV12-4 and TRBJ2-5; the D gene is possibly TRBD1 (5 bases). The CDR3 has 15 residues. The CDR3 spells CASSLKGGHQETQYF. The CDR3 nucleotides read TGTGCCAGCAGTTTGAAGGGTGGACACCAGGAGACCCAGTACTTC.

The rearrangement links TRBV12-3 or TRBV12-4 to TRBJ2-7; D is unclear. Trimming pared 2 bases from V and 0 bases from J, leaving 8 bases between. The CDR3 has 14 amino acids. The CDR3 DNA reads as TGTGCCAGCAGTTTAAGGGCCTTCTCCTACGAGCAGTACTTC. This codes for CASSLRAFSYEQYF.

CDR3: CASSQGTSGSFAYEQYF. In DNA form, the CDR3 reads TGCGCCAGCAGCCAGGGGACTAGCGGGAGTTTTGCCTACGAGCAGTACTTC. V usage is TRBV4-1 and J usage is TRBJ2-7; 14 positions match TRBD2. Germline values: CDR1 MGHRA, CDR2 YSYEKL. The CDR3 extends over 17 amino acids. Trimming removed 3 bases from V and 2 bases from J; junction bases left unmatched: 6.

The chain carries TRBV5-5 and TRBJ1-5, with TRBD1 as a possible D gene (5 bases). With 4 bases removed from V and 4 bases from J, the gap between germline ends came to 15 bases. Germline-derived CDR1 and CDR2 are SGHKS and YYEKEE (reference sequence). The CDR3 spans 15 residues. The CDR3 DNA is TGTGCCAGCAGCCCCCGGGGAAACAGGAATCAGCCCCAGCATTTT. Translation gives CASSPRGNRNQPQHF.

The chain uses TRBV12-3 or TRBV12-4 and TRBJ1-1; D uncertain. The CDR3 has 15 amino acids. Trimming took 5 bases from V and 4 from J, leaving 17 bases between them. CDR3 bases: TGTGCCAGCAGTACCGCGAAACAGCGGTCCACTGAAGCTTTCTTT. Its protein is CASSTAKQRSTEAFF.

This clonotype was counted a few times. This sequence joins TRBV12-3 or TRBV12-4 and TRBJ2-3; D is undetermined. Trimming pared 3 bases from V and 5 bases from J, leaving 9 bases between. The length of the CDR3 is 13 residues. CDR3 DNA sequence: TGTGCCAGCAGTTTGTTGGGGATAGATACGCAGTATTTT. Amino acids: CASSLLGIDTQYF.

The V gene is TRBV7-9, the J gene TRBJ2-5; 14 bases fit TRBD2. After removal of 6 bases from V and 5 bases from J, the junction contained 11 bases not matched to a gene. This CDR3 comprises 17 residues. Germline CDR1 reads SEHNR; CDR2 reads FQNEAQ (reference sequence). CDR3: CASRAGLAGGREETQYF. In DNA form, the CDR3 reads TGTGCCAGCAGGGCCGGACTAGCGGGAGGCCGGGAGGAGACCCAGTACTTC.

This clonotype was counted between two and nine times. V usage is TRBV5-1 and J usage is TRBJ2-7; 13 positions agree with TRBD2. Per germline, CDR1 SGHRS and CDR2 YFSETQ. The CDR3 extends over 16 amino acids. Germline trimming cut 4 bases from V and 7 bases from J; bases unmatched to any gene: 11. CDR3: CASSHRLAGGPEEQYF. The CDR3 nucleotides read TGCGCCAGCAGCCACAGACTAGCGGGAGGTCCGGAGGAGCAGTACTTC.

The genes are TRBV2 and TRBJ2-7, with 7 bases matching TRBD1. Germline-derived CDR1 and CDR2 are SNHLY and FYNNEI. The CDR3 is 17 residues long. Unmatched junction bases numbered 12, after V lost 2 bases and J lost 2 bases. The CDR3 region has the DNA TGTGCCAGCAGTGAATCTGTAAGTCCGGGACAGACCTACGAGCAGTACTTC. Protein product: CASSESVSPGQTYEQYF.

Only a few counts were recorded for this clonotype. This chain's CDR3 is CASSFRQVYEQYF. The CDR3 DNA reads as TGTGCCAGCAGTTTTAGACAAGTCTACGAGCAGTACTTC. The rearrangement uses TRBV12-3 or TRBV12-4 and TRBJ2-7, with D uncertain. Between the trimmed V and J ends, which lost 3 bases and 3 bases, there was a span of 9 bases. This CDR3 region has 13 residues.

In its sample, this clonotype was seen a few times. The chain recombines TRBV11-2 with TRBJ2-1; 7 bases match TRBD2. CDR1 is SGHAT, CDR2 FQNNGV, per germline. Trimming removed 5 bases from V and 7 bases from J; junction bases left unmatched: 11. The CDR3 covers 15 residues. This CDR3 reads CASSRGEGGTNEQFF. CDR3 bases: TGTGCCAGCAGCCGTGGGGAGGGAGGAACGAATGAGCAGTTCTTC.

This clonotype was counted a few times. The chain recombines TRBV9 with TRBJ2-7; 9 nucleotides agree with TRBD1. CDR1 and CDR2 from the germline V gene are SGDLS and YYNGEE. J was trimmed by 3 bases and V by 3 bases; bases with no gene match: 10. The CDR3 has 16 amino acids. CDR3 sequence reads: CASSADSGQGIYEQYF. In DNA form, the CDR3 reads TGTGCCAGCAGCGCGGATTCGGGACAGGGTATCTACGAGCAGTACTTC.